This T cell receptor (beta chain) was captured by sequencing in a study of shared clonotypes between healthy human individuals. Remarks on this clone: Its antigen is unidentified.

Clones were sequenced by immunoSEQ multiplex PCR, and TCRdb holds only the in-frame ones, with some missing. The table includes 2 million to 2.5 million clones, around 95% detected once. Study-level points and caveats: The study drew on few donors, limiting represented genetic and exposure-history diversity.

The clonotype originates from a man aged 18 to 30 in good health. The sequencing input was naive CD4+ T cells sorted from blood. Specified subset: CD45RA+ positively selected.

The chain's CDR3 is CASRGGTSGFTGELFF. The CDR3, as DNA: TGTGCCTCCCGGGGAGGGACTAGCGGATTCACCGGGGAGCTGTTTTTT. The chain combines TRBV19 with TRBJ2-2; TRBD2 agrees at 11 bases. The V gene's germline CDR1 is LNHDA and CDR2 SQIVND (reference sequence). Unmatched junction bases numbered 12, after V lost 11 bases and J lost 4 bases. CDR3 length: 16 residues. The variable domain in full, completed from reference TRBV19 and TRBJ2-2, reads DGGITQSPKYLFRKEGQNVTLSCEQNLNHDAMYWYRQDPGQGLRLIYYSQIVNDFQKGDIAEGYSVSREKKESFPLTVTSAQKNPTAFYLCASRGGTSGFTGELFFGEGSRLTVL.